Listed below are T cell receptor beta chains from one sample, sequenced in a study of cytomegalovirus exposure and HLA in healthy donors. Profiling relied on immunoSEQ multiplex PCR, and the TCRdb table lists in-frame clones only, not all of them. In the table there are 200,000 to 250,000 clones, around nine tenths of which are singletons. The sequenced sample consisted of PBMCs. The receptors were sampled from a woman between 18 and 29 years old in good health and CMV-seronegative. The CDR3 runs from the conserved cysteine through the conserved F or W. Fields, in order: D gene, V gene, J gene, clone size, CDR3 protein, CDR3 DNA. D genes are given only for firm matches. Clone size appears in some rows only: once, few, many, or a class for an expanded clone.

>-|TRBV6-1|TRBJ1-2|-
CASSRGILGYTF
TGTGCCAGCAGCAGGGGAATTCTAGGCTACACCTTC
>-|TRBV19|TRBJ1-2|-
CASSIFYEGIHGYTF
TGTGCCAGTAGTATATTTTACGAGGGTATTCATGGCTACACCTTC
>TRBD1|TRBV6-1|TRBJ1-2|-
CASSARTGDYGYTF
TGTGCCAGCAGTGCACGGACAGGCGACTATGGCTACACCTTC
>TRBD1|TRBV19|TRBJ1-5|-
CASSARDRGRGQPQHF
TGTGCCAGTAGTGCGCGGGACAGGGGGCGCGGACAGCCCCAGCATTTT
>-|TRBV10-3|TRBJ2-3|-
CAISDTSGVPDTQYF
TGTGCCATCAGTGATACCTCAGGGGTCCCAGATACGCAGTATTTT
>TRBD2|TRBV10-3|TRBJ2-1|-
CAISLGLAGNEQFF
TGTGCCATCAGTTTGGGACTAGCGGGGAATGAGCAGTTCTTC
>-|TRBV28|TRBJ1-5|-
CASSLTEGMGDQPQHF
TGTGCCAGCAGTTTAACGGAGGGGATGGGGGATCAGCCCCAGCATTTT
>TRBD1|TRBV10-3|TRBJ1-2|-
CAISDPGGRRDGYTF
TGTGCCATCAGTGACCCAGGGGGCAGGAGGGATGGCTACACCTTC
>TRBD1|TRBV27|TRBJ1-6|-
CASFRGRGSPLHF
TGTGCCAGCTTCAGGGGGCGAGGTTCACCCCTCCACTTT
>TRBD1|TRBV19|TRBJ1-1|-
CASSGNRGGGAFF
TGTGCCAGTAGCGGAAACAGGGGGGGTGGAGCTTTCTTT
>TRBD1|TRBV19|TRBJ2-2|-
CASSPQGGTGHTGELFF
TGTGCCAGTAGCCCCCAGGGCGGGACAGGGCATACCGGGGAGCTGTTTTTT
>-|TRBV6-5|TRBJ2-5|few
CASSRPLEVAAQYF
TGTGCCAGCAGTCGCCCCCTGGAGGTCGCGGCCCAGTACTTC
>TRBD2|TRBV5-4|TRBJ2-7|-
CASSLDSGGLNEQYF
TGTGCCAGCAGCTTGGATTCGGGAGGACTGAACGAGCAGTACTTC
>-|TRBV18|TRBJ1-1|-
CASSPDSNTEAFF
TGTGCCAGCTCACCAGACAGTAACACTGAAGCTTTCTTT
>-|TRBV9|TRBJ2-2|-
CASSVLLSDTGELFF
TGTGCCAGCAGCGTACTATTGTCCGACACCGGGGAGCTGTTTTTT
>-|TRBV5-1|TRBJ2-1|-
CASSLQVEDLNEQFF
TGCGCCAGCAGCTTGCAGGTGGAGGACCTCAATGAGCAGTTCTTC
>TRBD2|TRBV19|TRBJ2-5|-
CASSTGLAGGQETQYF
TGTGCCAGTAGTACTGGACTAGCGGGAGGACAAGAGACCCAGTACTTC
>-|TRBV15|TRBJ2-7|few
CATSRDIGGGYEQYF
TGTGCCACCAGCAGAGACATCGGGGGTGGCTACGAGCAGTACTTC
>TRBD1|TRBV2|TRBJ2-1|-
CASSPRDRAAYNEQFF
TGTGCCAGCAGTCCCCGGGACAGGGCCGCGTACAATGAGCAGTTCTTC
>-|TRBV10-1|TRBJ2-1|once
CASSSGSSYNEQFF
TGCGCCAGCAGTAGCGGTAGCTCCTACAATGAGCAGTTCTTC
>TRBD1|TRBV28|TRBJ2-7|-
CASRSGTGTRGYEQYF
TGTGCCAGCAGATCCGGGACAGGGACCCGAGGCTACGAGCAGTACTTC
>-|TRBV7-2|TRBJ1-1|once
CASSWPGRGNTEAFF
TGTGCCAGCAGCTGGCCAGGGCGCGGAAACACTGAAGCTTTCTTT
>-|TRBV5-1|TRBJ2-2|-
CASSFPVTGELFF
TGCGCCAGCAGCTTCCCGGTGACCGGGGAGCTGTTTTTT
>TRBD1|TRBV5-1|TRBJ2-1|-
CASSLGQGPDEQFF
TGCGCCAGCAGCTTGGGACAGGGGCCCGATGAGCAGTTCTTC
>-|TRBV28|TRBJ2-1|-
CASRSDRLIRNEQFF
TGTGCCAGCAGGTCCGACAGGCTGATTCGGAATGAGCAGTTCTTC
>TRBD1|TRBV28|TRBJ2-7|-
CASSLMQGAYEQYF
TGTGCCAGCAGTTTAATGCAGGGGGCTTACGAGCAGTACTTC
>-|TRBV28|TRBJ1-1|few
CASMRDTEAFF
TGTGCCAGCATGCGAGACACTGAAGCTTTCTTT